This is a list of T cell receptor beta chains from one sample in a study of blood T cell repertoires in COVID-19. The assay was immunoSEQ multiplex PCR, and TCRdb's table has in-frame clones only and misses some. The sample records about 99,000 clones, roughly four fifths being singletons. Sequenced material: peripheral blood. These receptors came from a man older than 75 with COVID-19, enrolled during active disease. Each CDR3 is given with its conserved first and last residue. A D gene is named only where the DNA matches it firmly. A row's size may be missing; if present it is once, few, many or a size class.

TRBD2	TRBV30	15	TRBJ2-7	NA	TGTGCCTGGAGTGTACGGGCTAGCGGGAGGAACGAGCAGTACTTC	CAWSVRASGRNEQYF
NA	TRBV6-2/TRBV6-3	14	TRBJ2-2	NA	TGTGCCAGCAGTTGGGGAAGAGGGACCGGGGAGCTGTTTTTT	CASSWGRGTGELFF
TRBD1	TRBV2	13	TRBJ1-4	few	TGTGCCAGCAGGACCGAGGGGGCTGAAAAACTGTTTTTT	CASRTEGAEKLFF
NA	TRBV5-1	15	TRBJ1-6	NA	TGCGCCAGCAGTCCAAACCGGGGGGGAAATTCACCCCTCCACTTT	CASSPNRGGNSPLHF
NA	TRBV3-1/TRBV3-2	14	TRBJ2-7	NA	TGTGCCAGCAGCCCGATCGCAAGTCGGGGCGAGCAGTACTTC	CASSPIASRGEQYF
TRBD1	TRBV27	15	TRBJ1-6	NA	TGTGCCAGCAGTCCCCGACAGGGTTGGAATTCACCCCTCCACTTT	CASSPRQGWNSPLHF
TRBD1	TRBV28	15	TRBJ2-1	NA	TGTGCCAGCAGGAAGGGACAGGGATCCTACAATGAGCAGTTCTTC	CASRKGQGSYNEQFF
TRBD1	TRBV23-1	16	TRBJ2-2	NA	TGCGCCAGCAGTCAACTGGGACAGGTGAACACCGGGGAGCTGTTTTTT	CASSQLGQVNTGELFF
NA	TRBV5-5	15	TRBJ2-7	NA	TGTGCCAGCAGCTTGGGAGGAACGAGCTCCTACGAGCAGTACTTC	CASSLGGTSSYEQYF
TRBD1	TRBV27	17	TRBJ2-7	once	TGTGCCAGCAGTTTAATGGCTACAGGGGGCCTTACCTACGAGCAGTACTTC	CASSLMATGGLTYEQYF
TRBD1	TRBV6-6	14	TRBJ1-5	few	TGTGCCAGCAGCTTCGGGACAGGCAATCAGCCCCAGCATTTT	CASSFGTGNQPQHF
TRBD2	TRBV5-4	15	TRBJ2-7	NA	TGTGCCAGCAGCCTCGGACTAGCGGGGGTCTACGAGCAGTACTTC	CASSLGLAGVYEQYF
TRBD1	TRBV2	15	TRBJ1-3	NA	TGTGCCAGCAGTGAGGGACAGCCATCTGGAAACACCATATATTTT	CASSEGQPSGNTIYF
NA	TRBV6-5	12	TRBJ2-2	NA	TGTGCCAGCAGCCAGAACACCGGGGAGCTGTTTTTT	CASSQNTGELFF
NA	TRBV28	14	TRBJ1-1	NA	TGTGCCAGCCGTCCACCGTCGGTGAACACTGAAGCTTTCTTT	CASRPPSVNTEAFF
TRBD1	TRBV5-6	15	TRBJ2-4	NA	TGTGCCAGCAGCATAGGGACAGGGGGCAGGGGCGTCAATTACTTC	CASSIGTGGRGVNYF
TRBD2	TRBV4-3	19	TRBJ2-4	NA	TGCGCCAGCAGCCAAGACCCAGCGGGGGGTATCGGAGCCAAAAACATTCAGTACTTC	CASSQDPAGGIGAKNIQYF
TRBD2	TRBV2	15	TRBJ2-7	NA	TGTGCCAGCAGTGACGCGCGGGAGGGTCCCTACGAGCAGTACTTC	CASSDAREGPYEQYF
TRBD2	TRBV15	17	TRBJ2-7	NA	TGTGCCACCAGCAGAGAGAGTATAGCGGGAGCCTCCTACGAGCAGTACTTC	CATSRESIAGASYEQYF
TRBD1	TRBV11-2	15	TRBJ2-5	NA	TGTGCCAGCAGCTTTGGGACAGGGGGCGAGGAGACCCAGTACTTC	CASSFGTGGEETQYF
TRBD2	TRBV19	16	TRBJ2-1	NA	TGTGCCAGTAGTAGCCTGGCAGCGGGGGGGCGGAATGAGCAGTTCTTC	CASSSLAAGGRNEQFF
TRBD2	TRBV20-1	14	TRBJ2-1	NA	TGCAGTGCTAGTGTTGGACTAGCGTACAATGAGCAGTTCTTC	CSASVGLAYNEQFF
TRBD2	TRBV27	17	TRBJ2-3	NA	TGTGCCAGCAGTCTATTACGAGGACTAGCGGGAGTTGGTACGCAGTATTTT	CASSLLRGLAGVGTQYF
NA	TRBV4-2	15	TRBJ2-2	NA	TGTGCCAGCAGCCAAGGGCTAGGGAACACCGGGGAGCTGTTTTTT	CASSQGLGNTGELFF